One sample yielded the 20 T cell receptor beta chains listed below, sequenced in a study of shared clonotypes between healthy human individuals. The assay was immunoSEQ multiplex PCR, and TCRdb's table has in-frame clones only and misses some. The sample holds over 1.5 million clones, about 98% seen once. Material for sequencing was naive CD4+ T cells sorted from blood. Subset in this sample: CD45RA+ positively selected. The receptors shown here come from a man aged 30 to 39 in good health.

The chain couples TRBV6-4 to TRBJ1-5, with D uncertain. The length of the CDR3 is 16 residues. CDR1 is MRHNA, CDR2 SNTAGT, per germline. Trimming took 2 bases from V and 0 from J, leaving 11 bases between them. CDR3 DNA sequence: TGTGCCAGCAGTGACAGAGTAAATTATAGCAATCAGCCCCAGCATTTT. Protein product: CASSDRVNYSNQPQHF.

Only one count was recorded for this clone. The chain couples TRBV28 to TRBJ2-2; 8 positions agree with TRBD2. The ends lost 6 bases at V and 7 bases at J; junction bases unmatched: 7. Germline V gives CDR1 MDHEN, CDR2 SYDVKM. The CDR3 totals 14 residues. CDR3 loop: CASRTGLGVGELFF. Written as DNA, the CDR3 is TGTGCCAGCAGAACGGGACTAGGGGTCGGGGAGCTGTTTTTT. The variable domain in full, with the rest retrieved from reference TRBV28 and TRBJ2-2, is DVKVTQSSRYLVKRTGEKVFLECVQDMDHENMFWYRQDPGLGLRLIYFSYDVKMKEKGDIPEGYSVSREKKERFSLILESASTNQTSMYLCASRTGLGVGELFFGEGSRLTVL.

V gene TRBV5-6 combines with J gene TRBJ1-5, with D hard to call. The ends were cut back, 0 bases at V and 4 bases at J, with 11 bases in the middle. CDR3 length equals 15 residues. The germline CDR1 and CDR2 sequences are SGHDT and YYEEEE. This CDR3 reads CASSLGIYGNQPQHF. Here the CDR3 DNA reads TGTGCCAGCAGCTTGGGGATCTACGGAAATCAGCCCCAGCATTTT.

The rearrangement links TRBV28 to TRBJ2-1; 9 bases align to TRBD2. CDR1 is MDHEN and CDR2 is SYDVKM in the germline V gene. CDR3 length: 14 residues. The junction had 5 bases not matched to a gene; V was cut back by 7 bases and J by 4 bases. The CDR3 sequence: CASTASGVYNEQFF. Written as DNA, the CDR3 is TGTGCCAGCACGGCTAGCGGGGTATACAATGAGCAGTTCTTC. Full variable domain (remainder filled in from reference TRBV28 and TRBJ2-1): DVKVTQSSRYLVKRTGEKVFLECVQDMDHENMFWYRQDPGLGLRLIYFSYDVKMKEKGDIPEGYSVSREKKERFSLILESASTNQTSMYLCASTASGVYNEQFFGPGTRLTVL.

The V call is TRBV6-1, the J call TRBJ2-5, with a possible D match to TRBD1 (6 bases). Deletions cut 5 bases from V and 14 bases from J, with 15 bases between. Germline V lookup: CDR1 MNHNS, CDR2 SASEGT. CDR3 length equals 11 residues. The CDR3 DNA follows: TGTGCCAGCAGTTACCGACAGGACACCTACTTC. Encoded protein: CASSYRQDTYF.

The rearrangement links TRBV18 to TRBJ2-5; no clear D gene. The germline V gene has CDR1 KGHSH and CDR2 LQKENI. This CDR3 spans 17 amino acids. Trimming pared 3 bases from V and 0 bases from J, leaving 17 bases between. The CDR3 nucleotides are TGTGCCAGCTCACCGATGGTGTCAGGCCTAAACCAAGAGACCCAGTACTTC. The encoded protein is CASSPMVSGLNQETQYF.

The rearrangement links TRBV5-4 to TRBJ2-1; D is perhaps TRBD1 or TRBD2 (6 bases each). CDR1 and CDR2 from the germline V gene are SGHNT and YYREEE (reference sequence). The length of the CDR3 is 15 residues. V was clipped by 0 bases and J by 0 bases, with 7 bases between them. The CDR3 spells CASSLEGGSYNEQFF. In nucleotides, the CDR3 is TGTGCCAGCAGCTTGGAGGGGGGCTCCTACAATGAGCAGTTCTTC.

A remark on this clone: Other nucleotide sequences in the sample specify the same CDR3. The chain is built from TRBV9 and TRBJ1-1; no clear D. There are 13 residues in the CDR3. Germline V gene lookup returns CDR1 SGDLS and CDR2 YYNGEE. The V and J ends lost 0 bases and 5 bases respectively, with 8 bases between them. CDR3 nucleotides: TGTGCCAGCAGCGTAGCTCCAAATACTGAAGCTTTCTTT. It yields the protein CASSVAPNTEAFF.

Here the CDR3 reads CASRFPGGAGGGTGELFF. The CDR3 DNA follows: TGTGCAAGTCGCTTCCCCGGAGGGGCGGGAGGGGGTACCGGGGAGCTGTTTTTT. V usage is TRBV12-2 and J usage is TRBJ2-2; whether TRBD2, the table's D call, matches the DNA was not checked. TRBV12-2 is shown as a pseudogene. This CDR3 is 18 amino acids long.

For this clone: Distinct nucleotide sequences in the sample also encode this CDR3. The chain recombines TRBV5-1 with TRBJ2-7; possible D gene TRBD2, 5 bases. This CDR3 spans 15 amino acids. Per germline, CDR1 SGHRS and CDR2 YFSETQ. Deletions cut 0 bases from V and 2 bases from J, with 12 bases between. Here the CDR3 reads CASSLGAGITYEQYF. CDR3 DNA: TGCGCCAGCAGCTTGGGGGCCGGGATCACCTACGAGCAGTACTTC. The complete variable domain, with remaining parts taken from reference TRBV5-1 and TRBJ2-7, reads KAGVTQTPRYLIKTRGQQVTLSCSPISGHRSVSWYQQTPGQGLQFLFEYFSETQRNKGNFPGRFSGRQFSNSRSEMNVSTLELGDSALYLCASSLGAGITYEQYFGPGTRLTVT.

Turning to this clone: Other DNA sequences in this sample translate to the same CDR3. CDR3 nucleotides: TGTGCCAGCAGCGTAGCGACTAGCGGACTCAATGAGCAGTTCTTC. Encoded protein: CASSVATSGLNEQFF. The rearrangement uses TRBV9 and TRBJ2-1, with TRBD2 identical over 9 bases. J gave up 6 bases and V 0 bases, and 4 bases lay outside the gene matches. In germline, CDR1 is SGDLS, CDR2 YYNGEE. The CDR3 totals 15 residues.

The chain couples TRBV28 to TRBJ2-7; D is unclear. V gave up 7 bases and J gave up 4 bases, with 20 bases separating them. The V gene's germline CDR1 is MDHEN and CDR2 SYDVKM. The CDR3 is 15 amino acids. The CDR3 DNA follows: TGTGCCAGCACCTCAATAGGCCCTGGGAAATACGAGCAGTACTTC. Translation gives CASTSIGPGKYEQYF.

This clone was seen only once. The V gene is TRBV2, the J gene TRBJ2-5; no definite D call. Germline CDR1 and CDR2: SNHLY and FYNNEI. The V gene lost 6 bases and the J gene lost 1 base, with 9 bases spanning the gap. The CDR3 length is 13 residues. CDR3 nucleotide sequence: TGTGCCAGCAGACCAACGACCCAAGAGACCCAGTACTTC. Its translation is CASRPTTQETQYF.

The CDR3 DNA is TGCGCCAGCAGCTTGGACGGCGTAGCGGGAGGCTCAACGGAGGGTGAGCAGTTCTTC. This gives the protein CASSLDGVAGGSTEGEQFF. V and J are TRBV5-1 and TRBJ2-1; 10 bases agree with TRBD2. The trim removed 0 bases at V and 9 bases at J, leaving 18 bases unmatched. There are 19 residues in the CDR3. The germline V gene encodes CDR1 SGHRS and CDR2 YFSETQ.

This sequence joins TRBV11-2 and TRBJ2-7, with TRBD2 matching over 7 bases. The CDR3 runs 17 residues. The germline CDR1 and CDR2 sequences are SGHAT and FQNNGV. V gave up 4 bases and J gave up 0 bases; unmatched junction bases: 12. In DNA form, the CDR3 reads TGTGCCAGCAGCTACCCCCTGGGTCGGACTAGCTCCTACGAGCAGTACTTC. Protein sequence: CASSYPLGRTSSYEQYF.

The V call is TRBV4-2, the J call TRBJ1-4; D may be TRBD1 (5 bases). The germline V and J ends were trimmed by 3 bases and 0 bases, with 11 bases remaining between them. CDR3 size: 16 residues. Germline CDR1 and CDR2: LGHNA and YNFKEQ. CDR3 bases: TGTGCCAGCAGCCATACAGACAGTGCAACTAATGAAAAACTGTTTTTT. Translating it yields CASSHTDSATNEKLFF.

V and J are TRBV10-3 and TRBJ2-5; TRBD1 matches at 7 bases. The CDR3 covers 14 residues. Trimming at V came to 4 bases and at J to 1 base, leaving 3 bases not matched to a gene. The V gene's germline CDR1 is ENHRY and CDR2 SYGVKD. CDR3 nucleotides: TGTGCCATCAGTGGACAGGGAATCCAAGAGACCCAGTACTTC. Its translation is CAISGQGIQETQYF.

The rearrangement uses TRBV5-1 and TRBJ2-5, with 10 bases matching TRBD1. Trimming cost V 3 bases and J 5 bases; bases outside gene matches: 10. The germline gives CDR1 SGHRS, CDR2 YFSETQ. The CDR3 is made up of 16 amino acids. CDR3 region: CASSSSGTGAGETQYF. The CDR3 nucleotides are TGCGCCAGCAGCTCTTCGGGGACAGGGGCCGGGGAGACCCAGTACTTC. Complete variable domain (other parts from reference TRBV5-1 and TRBJ2-5): KAGVTQTPRYLIKTRGQQVTLSCSPISGHRSVSWYQQTPGQGLQFLFEYFSETQRNKGNFPGRFSGRQFSNSRSEMNVSTLELGDSALYLCASSSSGTGAGETQYFGPGTRLLVL.

J is TRBJ2-5 and V is TRBV7-8; a possible D gene is TRBD1 (5 bases). Germline CDR1 is SGHVS and CDR2 is FQNEAQ. Trimming pared 5 bases from V and 7 bases from J, leaving 17 bases between. CDR3 length: 14 amino acids. The CDR3 protein is CASSPPGASRTQYF. The CDR3 bases are TGTGCCAGCAGCCCCCCTGGGGCCTCCCGGACCCAGTACTTC.

V usage is TRBV25-1 and J usage is TRBJ2-7; D unclear. With 1 base removed from V and 2 bases from J, the gap between germline ends came to 12 bases. The germline V gene has CDR1 MGHDK and CDR2 SYGVNS. The CDR3 loop spans 15 amino acids. The CDR3 region has the DNA TGTGCCAGCAGTGAATCGGCCACCAAACCCTACGAGCAGTACTTC. This encodes CASSESATKPYEQYF.